This T cell receptor (beta chain) was sequenced for a study of blood T cell repertoires in COVID-19. About the study: Samples representing acute and convalescent COVID-19 were sourced from the United States, Italy and Spain.

Participants spanned ages roughly 18 to 90 years and resided in roughly 22 US areas. Resolution of symptoms, clearance, or two negative PCRs was present in recovered Cohort 3 donors. Profiling relied on immunoSEQ multiplex PCR, and the TCRdb table lists in-frame clones only, not all of them. The sample yields 320,000 or so clones, around 86% seen once. The CDR3 runs to 13 residues. Germline values: CDR1 SGHRS, CDR2 YFSETQ. V lost 7 bases and J 8 bases, leaving 15 bases between the germline ends. Material: PBMCs or T cells enriched from blood (not recorded which). The chain couples TRBV5-1 to TRBJ1-4; D is ambiguous. The TCR was taken from a man aged 55 to 70 who had recovered from COVID-19. In nucleotides, the CDR3 is TGCGCCAGCCAACTAATTCCGGGGGAAAAACTGTTTTTT. The encoded protein is CASQLIPGEKLFF.